This T cell receptor beta chain was obtained from a study of beta chain features in type 1 diabetes. Study background: Examination spanned about 99 million sorted cells from all samples.

The CDR3 has 18 amino acids. Germline V CDR1 and CDR2: SGHTA, FQGTGA. The junction had 14 bases not matched to a gene; V was cut back by 1 base and J by 5 bases. CD45RO/CCR7/CD25/CD127/CD95/CD27 sorting isolated CD4+ naive, central memory, regulatory and stem cell-like memory cells. All of the isolated RNA was reverse transcribed, so expressed TCRB transcripts were sequenced. The data were produced by immunoSEQ multiplex PCR, yet TCRdb's version contains in-frame clones alone and is incomplete. The data contain 300,000 to 400,000 clones, roughly 12% of them singletons. This receptor was obtained from a man aged 18 to 30 in good health. The rearrangement links TRBV7-3 to TRBJ2-1, with 7 bases identical to TRBD2. Material: naive CD4+ T cells from blood. The CDR3 reads CASSLRATSAGVNNEQFF. CDR3 in DNA: TGTGCCAGCAGCTTAAGGGCCACATCGGCGGGAGTTAACAATGAGCAGTTCTTC.